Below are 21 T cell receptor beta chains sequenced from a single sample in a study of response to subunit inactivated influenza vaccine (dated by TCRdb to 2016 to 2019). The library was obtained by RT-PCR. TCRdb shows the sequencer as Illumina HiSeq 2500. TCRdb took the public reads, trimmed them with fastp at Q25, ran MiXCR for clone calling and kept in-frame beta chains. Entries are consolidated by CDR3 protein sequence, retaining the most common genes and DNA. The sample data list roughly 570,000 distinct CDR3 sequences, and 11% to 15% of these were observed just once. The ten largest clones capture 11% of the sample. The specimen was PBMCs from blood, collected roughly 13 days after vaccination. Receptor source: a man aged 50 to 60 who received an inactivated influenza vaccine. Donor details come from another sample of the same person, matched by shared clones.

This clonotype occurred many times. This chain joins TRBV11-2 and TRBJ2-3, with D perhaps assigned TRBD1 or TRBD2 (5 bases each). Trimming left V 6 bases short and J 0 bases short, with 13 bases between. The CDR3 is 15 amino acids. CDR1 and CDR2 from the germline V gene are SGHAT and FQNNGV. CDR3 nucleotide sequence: TGTGCCAGCAGATGGAGGACACCGAGCACAGATACGCAGTATTTT. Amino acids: CASRWRTPSTDTQYF.

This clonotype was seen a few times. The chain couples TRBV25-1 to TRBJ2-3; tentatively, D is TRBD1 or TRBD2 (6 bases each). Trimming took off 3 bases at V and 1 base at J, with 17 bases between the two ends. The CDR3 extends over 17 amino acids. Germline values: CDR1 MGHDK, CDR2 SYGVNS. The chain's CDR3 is CASSDREQGTGTDTQYF. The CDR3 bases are TGTGCCAGCAGTGACCGGGAGCAGGGGACGGGCACAGATACGCAGTATTTT.

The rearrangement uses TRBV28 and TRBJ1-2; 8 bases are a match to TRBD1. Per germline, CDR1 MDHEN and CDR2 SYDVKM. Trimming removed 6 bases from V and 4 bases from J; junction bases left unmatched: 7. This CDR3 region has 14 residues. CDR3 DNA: TGTGCCAGCAGAGGCCGGGACAGGCCCTATGGCTACACCTTC. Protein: CASRGRDRPYGYTF.

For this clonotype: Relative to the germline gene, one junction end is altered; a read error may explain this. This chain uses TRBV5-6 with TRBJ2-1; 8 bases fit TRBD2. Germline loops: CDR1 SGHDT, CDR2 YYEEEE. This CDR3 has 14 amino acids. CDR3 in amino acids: CASSLWREEDEQLF. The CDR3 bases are TGTGCCAGCAGCTTGTGGCGGGAGGAAGATGAGCAGCTCTTC.

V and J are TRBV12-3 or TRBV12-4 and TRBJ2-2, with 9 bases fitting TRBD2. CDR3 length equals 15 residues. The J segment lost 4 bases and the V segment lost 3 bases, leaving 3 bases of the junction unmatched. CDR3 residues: CASSFAGGATGELFF. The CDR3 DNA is TGTGCCAGCAGTTTTGCGGGGGGGGCCACCGGGGAGCTGTTTTTT.

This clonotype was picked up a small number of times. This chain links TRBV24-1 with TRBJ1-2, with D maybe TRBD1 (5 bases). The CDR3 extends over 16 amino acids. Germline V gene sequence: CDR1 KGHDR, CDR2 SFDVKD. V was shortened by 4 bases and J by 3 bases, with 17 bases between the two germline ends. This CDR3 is CATSEADVGGHYGYTF. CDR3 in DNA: TGTGCCACCAGTGAAGCCGACGTCGGGGGACACTATGGCTACACCTTC.

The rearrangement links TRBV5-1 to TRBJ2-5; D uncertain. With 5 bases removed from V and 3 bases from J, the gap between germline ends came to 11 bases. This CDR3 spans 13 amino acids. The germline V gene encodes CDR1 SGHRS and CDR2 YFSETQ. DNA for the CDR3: TGCGCCAGCAGACCCCCACCGAAAGAGACCCAGTACTTC. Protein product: CASRPPPKETQYF.

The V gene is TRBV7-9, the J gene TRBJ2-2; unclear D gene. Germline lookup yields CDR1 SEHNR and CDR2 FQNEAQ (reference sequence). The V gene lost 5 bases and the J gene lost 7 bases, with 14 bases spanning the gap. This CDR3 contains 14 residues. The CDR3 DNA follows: TGTGCCAGCAGCCGTTTCACGGGCCACGGGGAGCTGTTTTTT. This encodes CASSRFTGHGELFF.

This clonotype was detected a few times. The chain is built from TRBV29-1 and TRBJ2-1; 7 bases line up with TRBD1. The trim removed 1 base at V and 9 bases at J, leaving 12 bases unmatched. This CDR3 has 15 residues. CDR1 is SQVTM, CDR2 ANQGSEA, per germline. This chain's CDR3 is CSVEVGQGEESEQFF. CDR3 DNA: TGCAGCGTTGAAGTAGGCCAGGGGGAAGAATCTGAGCAGTTCTTC.

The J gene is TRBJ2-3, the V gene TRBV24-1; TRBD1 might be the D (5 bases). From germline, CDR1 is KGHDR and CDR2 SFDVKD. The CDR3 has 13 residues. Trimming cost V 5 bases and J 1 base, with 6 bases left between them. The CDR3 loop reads CATSVGGTDTQYF. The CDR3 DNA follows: TGTGCCACCAGTGTAGGGGGCACAGATACGCAGTATTTT.

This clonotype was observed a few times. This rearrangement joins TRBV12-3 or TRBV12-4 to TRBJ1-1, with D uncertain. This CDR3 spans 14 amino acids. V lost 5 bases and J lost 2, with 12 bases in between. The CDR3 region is CASSAIQENTEAFF. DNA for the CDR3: TGTGCCAGCAGTGCCATCCAGGAAAACACTGAAGCTTTCTTT.

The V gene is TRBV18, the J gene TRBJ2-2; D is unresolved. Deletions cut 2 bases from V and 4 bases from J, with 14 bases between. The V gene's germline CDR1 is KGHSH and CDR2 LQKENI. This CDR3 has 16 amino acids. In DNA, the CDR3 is TGTGCCAGCTCACCATTCGAACGGATATCCACCGGGGAGCTGTTTTTT. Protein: CASSPFERISTGELFF.

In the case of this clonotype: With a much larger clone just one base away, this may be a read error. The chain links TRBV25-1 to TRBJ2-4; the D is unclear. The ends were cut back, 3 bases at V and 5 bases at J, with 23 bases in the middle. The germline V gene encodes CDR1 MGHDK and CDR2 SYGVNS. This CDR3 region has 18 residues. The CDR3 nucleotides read TGTGCCAGCAGTGAGTCTTGGGCACAACTCGGTTGCCAAAACATTCAGTACTTC. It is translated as CASSESWAQLGCQNIQYF.

The CDR3 protein is CASRLLADGLNNEQFF. CDR3 nucleotide sequence: TGTGCCAGCAGATTACTAGCGGACGGTCTGAACAATGAGCAGTTCTTC. The chain joins TRBV6-5 to TRBJ2-1, with 8 bases fitting TRBD2. Trimming took 6 bases from V and 5 from J; bases not matched to a gene: 12. The CDR3 is 16 residues long. Germline V gene sequence: CDR1 MNHEY, CDR2 SVGAGI.

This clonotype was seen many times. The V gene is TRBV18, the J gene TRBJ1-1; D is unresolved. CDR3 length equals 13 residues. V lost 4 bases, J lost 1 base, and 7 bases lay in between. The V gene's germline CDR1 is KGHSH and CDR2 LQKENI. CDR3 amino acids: CASSLNGNTEAFF. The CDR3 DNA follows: TGTGCCAGCTCACTAAACGGGAACACTGAAGCTTTCTTT.

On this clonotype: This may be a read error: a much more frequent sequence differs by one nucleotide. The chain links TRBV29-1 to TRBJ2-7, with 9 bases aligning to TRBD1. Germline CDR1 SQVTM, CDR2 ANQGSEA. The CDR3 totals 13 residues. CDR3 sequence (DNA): TGCGGCGTTGGGACAGGGCCCACCTACGAGCAGTACTTC. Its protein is CGVGTGPTYEQYF.

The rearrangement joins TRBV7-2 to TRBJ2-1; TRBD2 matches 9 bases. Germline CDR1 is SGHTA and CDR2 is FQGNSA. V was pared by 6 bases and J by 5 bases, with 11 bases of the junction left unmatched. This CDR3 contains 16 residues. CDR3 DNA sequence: TGTGCCAGCAGATATAACCTAGCGGGGAATAACAATGAGCAGTTCTTC. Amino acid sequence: CASRYNLAGNNNEQFF.

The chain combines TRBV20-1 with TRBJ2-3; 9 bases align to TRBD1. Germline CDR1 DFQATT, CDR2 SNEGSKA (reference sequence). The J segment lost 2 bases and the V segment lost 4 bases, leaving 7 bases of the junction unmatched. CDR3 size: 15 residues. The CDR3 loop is CSAMPTGGPTDTQYF. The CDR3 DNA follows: TGCAGTGCTATGCCAACAGGGGGCCCCACAGATACGCAGTATTTT.

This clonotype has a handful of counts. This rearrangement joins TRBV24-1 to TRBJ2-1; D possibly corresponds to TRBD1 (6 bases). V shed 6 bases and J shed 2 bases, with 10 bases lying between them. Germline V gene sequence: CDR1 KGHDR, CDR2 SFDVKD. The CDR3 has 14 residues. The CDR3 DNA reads TGTGCCACCAGTCGGCAGGGGCCCTACAATGAGCAGTTCTTC. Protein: CATSRQGPYNEQFF.

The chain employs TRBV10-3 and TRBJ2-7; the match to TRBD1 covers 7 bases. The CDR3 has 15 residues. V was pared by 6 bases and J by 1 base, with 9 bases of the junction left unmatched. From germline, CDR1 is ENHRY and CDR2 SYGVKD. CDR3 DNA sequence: TGTGCCATCAGAGGTCAAACAGGGGTTTCCTACGAGCAGTACTTC. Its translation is CAIRGQTGVSYEQYF.

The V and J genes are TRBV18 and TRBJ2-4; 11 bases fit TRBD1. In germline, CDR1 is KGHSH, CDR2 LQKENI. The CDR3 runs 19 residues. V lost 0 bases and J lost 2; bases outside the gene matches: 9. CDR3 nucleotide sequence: TGTGCCAGCTCACCACCTCGGACAGGGGGCGCGGTATCCAAAAACATTCAGTACTTC. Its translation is CASSPPRTGGAVSKNIQYF.